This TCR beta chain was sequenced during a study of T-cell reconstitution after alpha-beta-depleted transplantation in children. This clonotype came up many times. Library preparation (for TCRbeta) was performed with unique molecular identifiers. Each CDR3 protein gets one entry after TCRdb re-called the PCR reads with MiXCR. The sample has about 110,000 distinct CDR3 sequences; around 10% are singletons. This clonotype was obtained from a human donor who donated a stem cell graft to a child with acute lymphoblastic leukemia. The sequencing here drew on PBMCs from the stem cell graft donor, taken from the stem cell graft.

The CDR3 nucleotides are TGCGCCAGCAGTCTCTGGGGGGGAAGCACAGATACGCAGTATTTT. Translating gives CASSLWGGSTDTQYF. The chain combines TRBV5-1 with TRBJ2-3; 7 positions agree with TRBD2. From germline, CDR1 is SGHRS and CDR2 YFSETQ. V shed 5 bases and J 0 bases; nucleotides not matched to a gene: 6. CDR3 length: 15 residues. The variable domain in full, with the rest retrieved from reference TRBV5-1 and TRBJ2-3, is KAGVTQTPRYLIKTRGQQVTLSCSPISGHRSVSWYQQTPGQGLQFLFEYFSETQRNKGNFPGRFSGRQFSNSRSEMNVSTLELGDSALYLCASSLWGGSTDTQYFGPGTRLTVL.